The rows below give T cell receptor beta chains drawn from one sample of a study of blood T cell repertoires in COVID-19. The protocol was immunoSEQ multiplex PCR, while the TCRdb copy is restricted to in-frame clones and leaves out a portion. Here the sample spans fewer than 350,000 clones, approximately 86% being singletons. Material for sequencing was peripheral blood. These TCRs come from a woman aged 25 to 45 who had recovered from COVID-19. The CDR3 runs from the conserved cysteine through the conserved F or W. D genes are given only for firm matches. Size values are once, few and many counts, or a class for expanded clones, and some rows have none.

CDR3nt: TGTGCCAGCAGCTTAGGGCATGGGGGCGATGGCTACACCTTC
CDR3aa: CASSLGHGGDGYTF
v_gene: TRBV7-8
abundance: once
j_gene: TRBJ1-2
d_gene: .

CDR3nt: TGTGCCTGGAGTGGGGCCGGGGGACGAAACACCATATATTTT
CDR3aa: CAWSGAGGRNTIYF
v_gene: TRBV30
abundance: .
j_gene: TRBJ1-3
d_gene: .

CDR3nt: TGTGCCAGCAGCTGGACTAGCGGGTACAATGAGCAGTTCTTC
CDR3aa: CASSWTSGYNEQFF
v_gene: TRBV7-3
abundance: .
j_gene: TRBJ2-1
d_gene: TRBD2

CDR3nt: TGTGCCAGCAGCCAACGGACGGGACAGGCGGATAATAGCAATCAGCCCCAGCATTTT
CDR3aa: CASSQRTGQADNSNQPQHF
v_gene: TRBV3-1/TRBV3-2
abundance: .
j_gene: TRBJ1-5
d_gene: TRBD1

CDR3nt: TGTGCCAGCAGTTTCCTCCCGTCGAGGGACACAGATACGCAGTATTTT
CDR3aa: CASSFLPSRDTDTQYF
v_gene: TRBV27
abundance: .
j_gene: TRBJ2-3
d_gene: .

CDR3nt: TGTGCCATCTCTGCTGGGGGGAACCCTGAAGCTTTCTTT
CDR3aa: CAISAGGNPEAFF
v_gene: TRBV10-3
abundance: .
j_gene: TRBJ1-1
d_gene: .

CDR3nt: TGTGCCAGCAGCCCACACTACGCTAGCGGGGGGGGAAATGAGCAGTTCTTC
CDR3aa: CASSPHYASGGGNEQFF
v_gene: TRBV7-9
abundance: once
j_gene: TRBJ2-1
d_gene: TRBD2

CDR3nt: TGTGCCAGCAGCCAAGCTTCGGGGGTCGGTGGCTACACCTTC
CDR3aa: CASSQASGVGGYTF
v_gene: TRBV14
abundance: .
j_gene: TRBJ1-2
d_gene: .

CDR3nt: TGTGCCAGCAGTCCAGGGGTTCGGGGTACTTTCTTT
CDR3aa: CASSPGVRGTFF
v_gene: TRBV28
abundance: .
j_gene: TRBJ1-1
d_gene: .

CDR3nt: TGTGCCAGTTCAGGACAGGGAAGACTCTCCTACGAGCAGTACTTC
CDR3aa: CASSGQGRLSYEQYF
v_gene: TRBV19
abundance: .
j_gene: TRBJ2-7
d_gene: TRBD1

CDR3nt: TGTGCCAGCAGTTTATCCCCCCGTCAGCCCCAGCATTTT
CDR3aa: CASSLSPRQPQHF
v_gene: TRBV28
abundance: .
j_gene: TRBJ1-5
d_gene: .

CDR3nt: TGCGCCAGCAGCCAGGGACAGGGCGGCTACGAGCAGTACTTC
CDR3aa: CASSQGQGGYEQYF
v_gene: TRBV5-1
abundance: .
j_gene: TRBJ2-7
d_gene: TRBD1

CDR3nt: TGTGCCTGGCATTCGGGACAGGCTACTAATGAAAAACTGTTTTTT
CDR3aa: CAWHSGQATNEKLFF
v_gene: TRBV30
abundance: .
j_gene: TRBJ1-4
d_gene: TRBD1

CDR3nt: TGTGCCAGTAGGCCACAGGGGGCGAAGGGTCAGCCCCAGCATTTT
CDR3aa: CASRPQGAKGQPQHF
v_gene: TRBV19
abundance: .
j_gene: TRBJ1-5
d_gene: TRBD1

CDR3nt: TGTGCCAGCAGCTTAGCCTGGCAGGGTGGATTATCACCCCTCCACTTT
CDR3aa: CASSLAWQGGLSPLHF
v_gene: TRBV11-2
abundance: .
j_gene: TRBJ1-6
d_gene: .

CDR3nt: TGTGCCAGTAGTGCAGGGCGCTACGAGCAGTACTTC
CDR3aa: CASSAGRYEQYF
v_gene: TRBV19
abundance: .
j_gene: TRBJ2-7
d_gene: .

CDR3nt: TGTGCCAGCAGCTACAGGGGGCTGAGATCTGGAAACACCATATATTTT
CDR3aa: CASSYRGLRSGNTIYF
v_gene: TRBV7-2
abundance: .
j_gene: TRBJ1-3
d_gene: TRBD1

CDR3nt: TGTGCCAGCACCGGGACAGGGGATGGAGAAGATACGCAGTATTTT
CDR3aa: CASTGTGDGEDTQYF
v_gene: TRBV5-6
abundance: .
j_gene: TRBJ2-3
d_gene: TRBD1

CDR3nt: TGTGCCAGCAGCCACGGGACAGGATCCTACGAGCAGTACTTC
CDR3aa: CASSHGTGSYEQYF
v_gene: TRBV7-2
abundance: .
j_gene: TRBJ2-7
d_gene: TRBD1

CDR3nt: TGTGCCACCAGCAATCAGGACAGCTCCTACAATGAGCAGTTCTTC
CDR3aa: CATSNQDSSYNEQFF
v_gene: TRBV15
abundance: .
j_gene: TRBJ2-1
d_gene: .

CDR3nt: TGCGCCAGCAGTTCGGGACAGGGCTACAATGAGCAGTTCTTC
CDR3aa: CASSSGQGYNEQFF
v_gene: TRBV5-1
abundance: once
j_gene: TRBJ2-1
d_gene: TRBD1

CDR3nt: TGTGCCAGCAGTTTCTCGGTAGGGGGCACTGAAGCTTTCTTT
CDR3aa: CASSFSVGGTEAFF
v_gene: TRBV28
abundance: .
j_gene: TRBJ1-1
d_gene: .

CDR3nt: TGTGCCAGCAGCTTGGGAAGGGGCCATAACCCAAATCAGCCCCAGCATTTT
CDR3aa: CASSLGRGHNPNQPQHF
v_gene: TRBV5-6
abundance: .
j_gene: TRBJ1-5
d_gene: .

CDR3nt: TGTGCCAGTGCTTTAACAGTACGTGAAAAACTGTTTTTT
CDR3aa: CASALTVREKLFF
v_gene: TRBV19
abundance: once
j_gene: TRBJ1-4
d_gene: .

CDR3nt: TGTGCCAGCCGGACAGGGGGGGAAAAACTGTTTTTT
CDR3aa: CASRTGGEKLFF
v_gene: TRBV19
abundance: .
j_gene: TRBJ1-4
d_gene: TRBD1

CDR3nt: TGTGCCAGCAGTCGGACAGGGATGGAGGAGACCCAGTACTTC
CDR3aa: CASSRTGMEETQYF
v_gene: TRBV6-8
abundance: .
j_gene: TRBJ2-5
d_gene: TRBD1

CDR3nt: TGTGCCACCCGGGAGCTAGATACCGGGGAGCTGTTTTTT
CDR3aa: CATRELDTGELFF
v_gene: TRBV10-3
abundance: .
j_gene: TRBJ2-2
d_gene: .

CDR3nt: TGTGCCAGCAGTTTAAACAGGTGGACTGAAGCTTTCTTT
CDR3aa: CASSLNRWTEAFF
v_gene: TRBV28
abundance: .
j_gene: TRBJ1-1
d_gene: .

CDR3nt: TGCGCCAGCAAAGATGACAGGAGAAACACCGGGGAGCTGTTTTTT
CDR3aa: CASKDDRRNTGELFF
v_gene: TRBV5-1
abundance: .
j_gene: TRBJ2-2
d_gene: .

CDR3nt: TGTGCCATCAGTGAGTCAGCCAGGGAGGGGGAAAAACTGTTTTTT
CDR3aa: CAISESAREGEKLFF
v_gene: TRBV10-3
abundance: few
j_gene: TRBJ1-4
d_gene: .

CDR3nt: TGTGCCAGCAGTCTCCGCCCCCCCGGGACTAGCGGGAGGGAGCTCTCCCCCACCGGGGAGCTGTTTTTT
CDR3aa: CASSLRPPGTSGRELSPTGELFF
v_gene: TRBV6-6
abundance: .
j_gene: TRBJ2-2
d_gene: TRBD2

CDR3nt: TGTGCCAGTAGTAAGCGGCAGTGGGATTTAGCAAGAGAGCAGTTCTTC
CDR3aa: CASSKRQWDLAREQFF
v_gene: TRBV19
abundance: .
j_gene: TRBJ2-1
d_gene: .

CDR3nt: TGTGCCAGCAGCTTAGATAATCTTTGGCAGTACTTC
CDR3aa: CASSLDNLWQYF
v_gene: TRBV7-8
abundance: few
j_gene: TRBJ2-7
d_gene: .

CDR3nt: TGTGCCAGCAGTTTGGCCCGGGACAGAATGAACACTGAAGCTTTCTTT
CDR3aa: CASSLARDRMNTEAFF
v_gene: TRBV27
abundance: .
j_gene: TRBJ1-1
d_gene: TRBD1

CDR3nt: TGTGCCAGTAGTATAGATGACACGAGAAAATTCACAGATACGCAGTATTTT
CDR3aa: CASSIDDTRKFTDTQYF
v_gene: TRBV19
abundance: .
j_gene: TRBJ2-3
d_gene: .

CDR3nt: TGTGCCAGCAGCCGAGACAGGGTTGGCAATCAGCCCCAGCATTTT
CDR3aa: CASSRDRVGNQPQHF
v_gene: TRBV7-8
abundance: few
j_gene: TRBJ1-5
d_gene: TRBD1

CDR3nt: TGTGCCAGCAGTGAAAGAGGGATCGGGACCCAGTACTTC
CDR3aa: CASSERGIGTQYF
v_gene: TRBV6-1
abundance: .
j_gene: TRBJ2-5
d_gene: .

CDR3nt: TGCGCCAGCAGCGAAAATAGAAGGGGACTAGCTGGCGACGAGCAGTACTTC
CDR3aa: CASSENRRGLAGDEQYF
v_gene: TRBV5-1
abundance: once
j_gene: TRBJ2-7
d_gene: TRBD2

CDR3nt: TGTGCCAGCAGCCAAGTGGGGGCGAATGGCTACACCTTC
CDR3aa: CASSQVGANGYTF
v_gene: TRBV3-1/TRBV3-2
abundance: .
j_gene: TRBJ1-2
d_gene: .

CDR3nt: TGTGCCAGCGGCTACAGGGGCGACGAGCAGTACTTC
CDR3aa: CASGYRGDEQYF
v_gene: TRBV12-3/TRBV12-4
abundance: .
j_gene: TRBJ2-7
d_gene: TRBD1

CDR3nt: TGTGCCAGCAATGGACAATCTAGCACAGATACGCAGTATTTT
CDR3aa: CASNGQSSTDTQYF
v_gene: TRBV9
abundance: .
j_gene: TRBJ2-3
d_gene: .

CDR3nt: TGTGCCAGTAGTCTCGCGGCCGAGGGATCCACTGAAGCTTTCTTT
CDR3aa: CASSLAAEGSTEAFF
v_gene: TRBV19
abundance: .
j_gene: TRBJ1-1
d_gene: .

CDR3nt: TGTGCCAGTCAGTTCGCGGGACAGGGGATGGTGGGAGCCCCCACAGATACGCAGTATTTT
CDR3aa: CASQFAGQGMVGAPTDTQYF
v_gene: TRBV27
abundance: .
j_gene: TRBJ2-3
d_gene: TRBD1

CDR3nt: TGTGCCAGCAGCCCGCGACAGGGTGGCGCCGGGGAGCTGTTTTTT
CDR3aa: CASSPRQGGAGELFF
v_gene: TRBV14
abundance: .
j_gene: TRBJ2-2
d_gene: TRBD1

CDR3nt: TGTGCCAGCAGCTTGGGACTCAACAATGAGCAGTTCTTC
CDR3aa: CASSLGLNNEQFF
v_gene: TRBV11-2
abundance: .
j_gene: TRBJ2-1
d_gene: .